The 28 T cell receptor gamma chains listed next were all sequenced from one sample in a study of in vitro expanded adult blood gammadelta T cells. TCRdb re-called clones from the 5' RACE reads using CATT. The sample carries under 200 gamma-chain clones, 25% recorded once. No antigen has been assigned to these receptors. FACS sorting after expansion isolated live CD3+ TCRgammadelta+ Vgamma9+ Vdelta2+ T cells. HMBPP at 8.5 to 10 nM was applied to PBMC for one day, followed by three washes. IL-2 was replenished every 3 to 4 days during an approximately 14-day expansion. The material was gamma-delta T cells from peripheral blood expanded in culture, obtained from an in vitro culture stimulated with HMBPP. The receptors were gathered from an adult in good health.

This clone turned up a few times. A much larger clone sits a single nucleotide away, making a read error possible. This chain links TRGV9 with TRGJP. This CDR3 has 16 amino acids. The V gene's germline CDR1 is GITISATS and CDR2 ISYDGTV (reference sequence). V trimming: 2 bases; J trimming: 5 bases; junction bases outside the gene matches: 3. Here the CDR3 reads CALWEEKELGKKIKVF. The CDR3 DNA reads as TGTGCCTTGTGGGAGGAAAAAGAGTTGGGCAAAAAAATCAAGGTATTT.

Concerning this clone itself: A read error is possible here, since a much larger clone lies one base away. This same CDR3 is encoded by further DNA sequences in the sample. The chain recombines TRGV9 with TRGJP. V was pared by 1 base and J by 7 bases, with 4 bases of the junction left unmatched. The length of the CDR3 is 16 residues. Germline CDR1 and CDR2: GITISATS and ISYDGTV (reference sequence). The CDR3 spells CALWEVGELGKKIKVF. DNA for the CDR3: TGTGCCTTGTGGGAGGTTGGTGAGTTGGGCAAAAAAATCAAGGTATTT.

As regards this clone: This likely reflects a read error, since a far larger clone is one base away. The J gene was identified as TRGJP, and no V gene was called. The CDR3 has 16 residues. The CDR3 nucleotides read TGTGCCTTGTGGGGGGTGGAAGAGTTGGGCAAAAAAATCAAGGTATTT. This translates into CALWGVEELGKKIKVF.

With respect to this clone: A much larger clone sits a single nucleotide away, making a read error possible. This chain uses TRGV9 with TRGJP. TCRdb does not report a J gene; here it was assigned by matching the DNA to germline references. CDR1 GITISATS and CDR2 ISYDGTV come from the germline V gene (reference sequence). The CDR3 extends over 16 amino acids. Written as DNA, the CDR3 is TGTGCCGTGTGGGAGGCGCAAGAGTTGGGCAAAAAAATCAAGGTATTT. Protein sequence: CAVWEAQELGKKIKVF.

This clone was counted a few times. Given a much more abundant clone one base away, this may be a read error. In the same sample, other DNA sequences code for this CDR3. The chain joins TRGV9 to TRGJP. V shed 0 bases, J shed 6 bases, and the junction held 2 bases outside the gene matches. The germline CDR1 and CDR2 sequences are GITISATS and ISYDGTV (reference sequence). The CDR3 is 16 amino acids. The CDR3 protein is CALWEVRELGKKIKVF. CDR3 in DNA: TGTGCCTTGTGGGAGGTGCGAGAGTTGGGCAAAAAAATCAAGGTATTT.

As regards this clone: A clone one base away is much larger, so this may be a read error. The chain has TRGV2 and TRGJP2. TCRdb lists no J gene, so it was determined here by aligning the DNA to germline. Germline CDR1 EGSNGY, CDR2 YDSYNSKV. The CDR3 consists of 20 residues. For the CDR3, the DNA is TGTGCCACCTGGGACGGAAAACCAATCCTCTTCTATAGTAGTGCTTGGATCAAGACGTTT. It encodes CATWDGKPILFYSSAWIKTF.

Concerning this clone: A much larger clone is a single base away; this may be a read error. The chain has TRGV9 and TRGJP. TCRdb gives no J gene; it was assigned here by matching the DNA to germline. CDR3 length equals 15 residues. CDR1 is GITISATS and CDR2 is ISYDGTV in the germline V gene (reference sequence). The V segment lost 3 bases and the J segment 6 bases; nucleotides outside the gene matches: 2. CDR3 DNA: TGTGCCTTGTGGGAGCGAGAGTTGGGCAAAAAAATCAAGGTATTT. Translating it yields CALWERELGKKIKVF.

This clone is large by share. The rearrangement links TRGV9 to TRGJP. The CDR3 extends over 16 amino acids. With 6 bases clipped from V and 3 bases from J, the junction kept 5 bases outside the gene matches. Germline assignment: CDR1 GITISATS and CDR2 ISYDGTV (reference sequence). Here the CDR3 reads CALWTQQELGKKIKVF. The DNA for the CDR3 is TGTGCCTTGTGGACCCAGCAAGAGTTGGGCAAAAAAATCAAGGTATTT.

Comments on this clone: Relative to the germline gene, one junction end is altered; a read error may explain this. The chain has TRGV9 and TRGJP. The J gene was not available in TCRdb and was assigned here by matching the DNA to germline segments. CDR3 length: 16 residues. From germline, CDR1 is GITISATS and CDR2 ISYDGTV (reference sequence). For the CDR3, the DNA is TGTGCCTTGTGGGAAACGCAAGAGTTGGGAAAAAAAATCAAGGTATTT. Protein: CALWETQELGKKIKVF.

Within the sample, this clone is hyperexpanded. This sequence joins TRGV9 and TRGJP. The J gene was not available in TCRdb and was assigned here by matching the DNA to germline segments. Per germline, CDR1 GITISATS and CDR2 ISYDGTV (reference sequence). This CDR3 region has 15 residues. V lost 0 bases, J lost 11 bases, and 4 bases stayed unmatched. The CDR3 DNA follows: TGTGCCTTGTGGGAGGTGCAACTGGGCAAAAAAATCAAGGTATTT. The encoded protein is CALWEVQLGKKIKVF.

In regard to this clone: Given a much more abundant clone one base away, this may be a read error. The rearrangement links TRGV9 to TRGJP. Since TCRdb gives no J gene, matching the DNA to germline was used here to assign it. The CDR3 has 15 amino acids. Germline V gene sequence: CDR1 GITISATS, CDR2 ISYDGTV (reference sequence). The CDR3 spells CALWELELGKKNKVF. The CDR3 DNA sequence: TGTGCCTTGTGGGAGCTCGAGTTGGGCAAAAAAAACAAGGTATTT.

Relative to its sample, this clone is hyperexpanded. In the same sample, other DNA sequences code for this CDR3. This chain links TRGV9 with TRGJP. The V and J ends lost 0 bases and 6 bases, in that order; junction bases with no gene match: 2. Germline assignment: CDR1 GITISATS and CDR2 ISYDGTV (reference sequence). The CDR3 contains 16 residues. The CDR3 DNA sequence: TGTGCCTTGTGGGAGGTGACAGAGTTGGGCAAAAAAATCAAGGTATTT. Translated: CALWEVTELGKKIKVF.

Remarks on this clone: With only one base between it and a far larger clone, this is likely a read error. V usage is TRGV9 and J usage is TRGJP. TCRdb records no J gene; here it was assigned by comparing the DNA to germline. Germline loops: CDR1 GITISATS, CDR2 ISYDGTV (reference sequence). The CDR3 is 17 amino acids. Unmatched junction bases numbered 10, after V lost 0 bases and J lost 11 bases. CDR3 coding DNA: TGTGCCTTGTGGGAGGTGCTCTTCGAGATGGGCAAAAAAATCAAGGTATTT. This encodes CALWEVLFEMGKKIKVF.

Note on this clone: A read error may be the cause here, since a much bigger clone is one base away. V and J are TRGV9 and TRGJP. TCRdb is silent on the J gene; assignment here came from matching the DNA to germline. Germline V lookup: CDR1 GITISATS, CDR2 ISYDGTV (reference sequence). This CDR3 is 17 amino acids long. V was clipped by 1 base and J by 7 bases; unmatched bases: 7. The CDR3 nucleotides are TGTGCCTTGTGGGAGGTTTCCGACGAGTTGGGCAAAAAAATCAAGGTATTT. It codes for CALWEVSDELGKKIKVF.

Turning to this clone: A read error may be the cause here, since a much bigger clone is one base away. The chain has TRGV9 and TRGJP. No J gene was available from TCRdb, and it was assigned here by a germline match of the DNA. Germline V gene sequence: CDR1 GITISATS, CDR2 ISYDGTV (reference sequence). This CDR3 contains 17 residues. V lost 4 bases and J lost 11; bases outside the gene matches: 14. Here the CDR3 reads CALWDSPGALGKKIKVF. CDR3 nucleotides: TGTGCCTTGTGGGACTCCCCCGGGGCGCTGGGCAAAAAAATCAAGGTATTT.

By share of the sample, this clone is large. The V call is TRGV2, the J call TRGJ1 or TRGJ2. The CDR3 is made up of 15 amino acids. V was pared by 1 base and J by 0 bases, with 6 bases of the junction left unmatched. The germline gives CDR1 EGSNGY, CDR2 YDSYNSKV. DNA for the CDR3: TGTGCCACCTGGGACGGCCCCTCGAATTATTATAAGAAACTCTTT. Translated: CATWDGPSNYYKKLF.

On this clone itself: A far bigger clonotype differs at one base, so this is likely a read error. This sequence joins TRGV9 and TRGJP. The J gene is not listed in TCRdb, so it was assigned here from a DNA match to germline. CDR1 GITISATS and CDR2 ISYDGTV come from the germline V gene (reference sequence). V lost 0 bases and J lost 9; bases outside the gene matches: 5. The CDR3 length is 16 residues. Here the CDR3 reads CALWEVLGLGKKIKVF. In DNA form, the CDR3 reads TGTGCCTTGTGGGAGGTGCTGGGGTTGGGCAAAAAAATCAAGGTATTT.

For this clone: Possible read error: a much larger clone is one base away. Other DNA variants within this sample encode the same CDR3. This sequence joins TRGV9 and TRGJP. The J segment lost 7 bases and the V segment lost 0 bases, leaving 3 bases of the junction unmatched. Germline V lookup: CDR1 GITISATS, CDR2 ISYDGTV (reference sequence). This CDR3 has 16 amino acids. The CDR3 reads CALWEVGELGKKIKVF. As DNA, the CDR3 is TGTGCCTTGTGGGAGGTGGGGGAGTTGGGCAAAAAAATCAAGGTATTT.

For this clone: This may be a read error, as it is one base from a much larger clone. This chain uses TRGV9 with TRGJP. TCRdb lists no J gene, so it was determined here by aligning the DNA to germline. Germline CDR1 reads GITISATS; CDR2 reads ISYDGTV (reference sequence). The CDR3 runs 15 residues. CDR3: CALWEQELDKKIKVF. CDR3 coding DNA: TGTGCCTTGTGGGAGCAAGAGTTGGACAAAAAAATCAAGGTATTT.

The V gene is uncalled and the J gene is TRGJP. This CDR3 region has 17 residues. The CDR3 DNA reads as TGTGCCTTGTGGGAGGTGAGTGGCGAGTTGGGCAAAAAAATCAAGGTATTT. It codes for CALWEVSGELGKKIKVF.

This clone was observed a few times. The chain carries TRGV9 and TRGJP. This CDR3 has 17 amino acids. Germline lookup yields CDR1 GITISATS and CDR2 ISYDGTV (reference sequence). The V segment lost 0 bases and the J segment 9 bases; nucleotides outside the gene matches: 8. Written as DNA, the CDR3 is TGTGCCTTGTGGGAGGTGCAGGTGGGGTTGGGCAAAAAAATCAAGGTATTT. It is translated as CALWEVQVGLGKKIKVF.

In regard to this clone: This may come from a read error, since a much larger clone is one base off. The chain has TRGV9 and TRGJP. Germline matching of the DNA provided the J gene here, since TCRdb leaves it blank. V shed 3 bases, J shed 9 bases, and the junction held 11 bases outside the gene matches. Germline CDR1 GITISATS, CDR2 ISYDGTV (reference sequence). The CDR3 has 17 amino acids. CDR3 in DNA: TGTGCCTTGTGGGAGACGGGATGGGGGTTGGGCAAAAAAATCAAGGTATTT. As protein: CALWETGWGLGKKIKVF.

To note about this clone: This probably arose from a read error, given a far larger clone one base away. As DNA, the CDR3 is TGTGCCTTGTGGGAGGTGCTCTTCGAGTTGGGCAAAAAAATCAAGATATTT. Its translation: CALWEVLFELGKKIKIF. The V gene is TRGV9, the J gene TRGJP1. As TCRdb names no J gene, one was assigned here on the basis of a DNA match to germline. The CDR3 extends over 17 amino acids. Germline assignment: CDR1 GITISATS and CDR2 ISYDGTV (reference sequence). J lost 15 bases, V lost 0 bases, and 22 bases had no gene match.

This clone rates as large. The rearrangement links TRGV9 to TRGJP. Trimming took 1 base from V and 6 from J; bases not matched to a gene: 6. This CDR3 region has 17 residues. Looked up from germline, CDR1 is GITISATS and CDR2 is ISYDGTV (reference sequence). The CDR3 DNA reads as TGTGCCTTGTGGGAGGTTAGGTTAGAGTTGGGCAAAAAAATCAAGGTATTT. The encoded protein is CALWEVRLELGKKIKVF.

In its sample, this clone is hyperexpanded. This rearrangement joins TRGV9 to TRGJP. CDR1 is GITISATS and CDR2 is ISYDGTV in the germline V gene (reference sequence). With 3 bases clipped from V and 7 bases from J, the junction kept 6 bases outside the gene matches. The CDR3 runs to 16 residues. The CDR3 loop is CALWEPVELGKKIKVF. CDR3 nucleotide sequence: TGTGCCTTGTGGGAGCCGGTGGAGTTGGGCAAAAAAATCAAGGTATTT.

The J segment is TRGJP; no V gene was assigned. The CDR3 extends over 17 amino acids. The CDR3 DNA follows: TGTGCCTTGTGGGAGGTGTCCCTAGAGTTGGGCAAAAAAATCAAGGTATTT. Encoded protein: CALWEVSLELGKKIKVF.

This clone is large by share. The V and J genes are TRGV9 and TRGJP. Trimming took 2 bases from V and 5 from J; bases not matched to a gene: 3. CDR1 and CDR2 (germline): GITISATS, ISYDGTV (reference sequence). The CDR3 runs to 16 residues. CDR3 DNA: TGTGCCTTGTGGGAGGCAAAAGAGTTGGGCAAAAAAATCAAGGTATTT. Translation: CALWEAKELGKKIKVF.

CDR3 in amino acids: CALWEVSLELGKKIEVF. DNA for the CDR3: TGTGCCTTGTGGGAGGTGTCCCTAGAGTTGGGCAAAAAAATCGAGGTATTT. The V gene went uncalled, while the J gene is TRGJP. The CDR3 consists of 17 residues.